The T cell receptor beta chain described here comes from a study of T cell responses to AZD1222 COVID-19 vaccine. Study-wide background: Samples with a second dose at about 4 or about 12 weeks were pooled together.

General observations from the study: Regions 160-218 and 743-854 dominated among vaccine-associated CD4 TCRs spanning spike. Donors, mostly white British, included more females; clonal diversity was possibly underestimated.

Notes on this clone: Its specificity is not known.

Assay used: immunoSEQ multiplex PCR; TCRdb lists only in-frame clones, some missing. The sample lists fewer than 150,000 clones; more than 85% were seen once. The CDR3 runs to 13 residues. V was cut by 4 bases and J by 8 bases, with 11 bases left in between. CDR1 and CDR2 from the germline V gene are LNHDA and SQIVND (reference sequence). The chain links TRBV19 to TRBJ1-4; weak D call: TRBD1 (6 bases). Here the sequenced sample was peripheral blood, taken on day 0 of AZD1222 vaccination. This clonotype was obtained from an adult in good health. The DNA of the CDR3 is TGTGCCAGTAGTACAGGGGTGGGAGAAAAACTGTTTTTT. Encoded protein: CASSTGVGEKLFF.